The 26 T cell receptor beta chains given below trace back to one sample, sequenced in a study of blood T cells in healthy people across ages. It was with a sample-barcoded 5' primer and a J-beta primer mix that a second PCR of about 6 to 11 cycles was run. Using its own MiXCR run on the 5' RACE reads, TCRdb lists one record per CDR3 protein. The repertoire consists of some 1.4 million distinct CDR3 sequences, with 42% occurring once and the leading ten covering roughly 7.9%. Sequencing used blood. All receptors come from a woman between 18 and 30 years old in good health.

This clonotype was found many times. The V gene is TRBV6-2 or TRBV6-3, the J gene TRBJ2-1; 7 bases match TRBD2. There are 15 residues in the CDR3. The V segment lost 0 bases and the J segment 5 bases; nucleotides outside the gene matches: 4. The germline gives CDR1 MNHEY, CDR2 SVGEGT. The CDR3 protein is CASSYSGGGDNEQFF. As DNA, the CDR3 is TGTGCCAGCAGTTACTCTGGGGGGGGTGACAATGAGCAGTTCTTC.

The J gene is TRBJ1-5, the V gene TRBV27; tentative D call: TRBD1 (5 bases). CDR1 is MNHEY, CDR2 SMNVEV, per germline (reference sequence). The CDR3 consists of 16 residues. V lost 8 bases to trimming and J lost 3 bases, with 20 bases between them. DNA of the CDR3: TGTGCCAGCTCTACGGGGACGGCCAATCTCAATCAGCCCCAGCATTTT. It translates to CASSTGTANLNQPQHF.

In its sample, this clonotype was seen a few times. CDR3 sequence (DNA): TGTGCCAGCAGTTACTCGCCCGGGACAGGGGACCACGAGCAGTACTTC. Amino acid sequence: CASSYSPGTGDHEQYF. J is TRBJ2-7 and V is TRBV6-6, with TRBD1 matching over 10 bases. Trimming at V came to 0 bases and at J to 5 bases, leaving 7 bases not matched to a gene. The CDR3 is made up of 16 amino acids. Looked up from germline, CDR1 is MNHNY and CDR2 is SVGAGI (reference sequence).

This clonotype was counted a few times. This sequence joins TRBV7-2 and TRBJ2-7; D could derive from TRBD1 or TRBD2 (5 bases each). Trimming took 1 base from V and 0 from J, leaving 13 bases between them. Germline CDR1 reads SGHTA; CDR2 reads FQGNSA. The CDR3 consists of 16 residues. The CDR3, as DNA: TGTGCCAGCAGCTTAGAAGGAGGCGACAGCTCCTACGAGCAGTACTTC. It yields the protein CASSLEGGDSSYEQYF.

The chain employs TRBV20-1 and TRBJ2-1; 7 nucleotides agree with TRBD2. The last part of the DNA fits TRBJ2-7 better; the J call may be wrong. Germline CDR1 reads DFQATT; CDR2 reads SNEGSKA (reference sequence). This CDR3 region has 16 residues. This chain's CDR3 is CSARVSTSQSYNEQYF. In DNA form, the CDR3 reads TGCAGTGCTAGAGTGTCGACTAGCCAGTCCTACAATGAGCAGTACTTC.

This clonotype was counted only a few times. The rearrangement joins TRBV29-1 to TRBJ1-1; the D is unclear. The germline V gene has CDR1 SQVTM and CDR2 ANQGSEA. The length of the CDR3 is 12 residues. The V end was cut by 6 bases, the J end by 5 bases, with 13 bases between. The CDR3 sequence is CSVKDGLTEAFF. CDR3 nucleotide sequence: TGCAGCGTGAAGGACGGGCTGACTGAAGCTTTCTTT.

The rearrangement uses TRBV7-2 and TRBJ2-7, with 10 bases matching TRBD2. There are 14 residues in the CDR3. In germline, CDR1 is SGHTA, CDR2 FQGNSA. V shed 6 bases and J 2 bases; nucleotides not matched to a gene: 4. The CDR3 coding sequence is TGTGCCAGCAGACCTAGCGGGAGTCCCTACGAGCAGTACTTC. Amino acid sequence: CASRPSGSPYEQYF.

The rearrangement joins TRBV3-1 to TRBJ2-4, with 7 nucleotides matching TRBD2. This CDR3 comprises 15 residues. Trimming cost V 4 bases and J 1 base; bases outside gene matches: 4. The V gene's germline CDR1 is LGHDT and CDR2 YNNKEL (reference sequence). DNA of the CDR3: TGTGCCAGCAGCCGCCGGGGGGAGGCCAAAAACATTCAGTACTTC. This translates into CASSRRGEAKNIQYF.

About this clonotype: A junction end diverges from the germline sequence, so it may reflect a read error. V and J are TRBV15 and TRBJ2-7; no clear D. The germline CDR1 and CDR2 sequences are LNHNV and YYDKDF (reference sequence). The CDR3 length is 14 residues. The CDR3 DNA is TGTGCCACCAGCAATGACTCCCACCGACCCTCCTACGACTTC. Its protein is CATSNDSHRPSYDF. Complete variable domain (other parts from reference TRBV15 and TRBJ2-7): DAMVIQNPRYQVTQFGKPVTLSCSQTLNHNVMYWYQQKSSQAPKLLFHYYDKDFNNEADTPDNFQSRRPNTSFCFLDIRSPGLGDTAMYLCATSNDSHRPSYDFGPGTRLTVT.

This sequence joins TRBV6-5 and TRBJ2-3, with 13 bases that match TRBD2. Looked up from germline, CDR1 is MNHEY and CDR2 is SVGAGI. V was clipped by 2 bases and J by 3 bases; unmatched bases: 8. The CDR3 totals 18 residues. The CDR3 sequence: CASSYGQRTSGGTDTQYF. CDR3 DNA sequence: TGTGCCAGCAGTTACGGCCAGAGGACTAGCGGGGGAACAGATACGCAGTATTTT.

The J gene is TRBJ2-5, the V gene TRBV7-9, with a tentative D call TRBD2 (6 bases). The V end was cut by 3 bases, the J end by 1 base, with 12 bases between. The CDR3 contains 15 residues. From germline, CDR1 is SEHNR and CDR2 FQNEAQ (reference sequence). CDR3 in amino acids: CASSFMGLTQETQYF. The CDR3 nucleotides are TGTGCCAGCAGCTTTATGGGACTTACCCAAGAGACCCAGTACTTC.

This clonotype occurred many times. This rearrangement joins TRBV12-5 to TRBJ2-7; D remains ambiguous. The end of the DNA is better explained by TRBJ2-5, so the J call may be wrong. This CDR3 comprises 14 residues. From germline, CDR1 is LGHNT and CDR2 FRNRAP. The CDR3 nucleotides read TGTGCTAGTGGTTTGAGCGCCTTTAGTGGGACCCAGTACTTC. The encoded protein is CASGLSAFSGTQYF.

This chain links TRBV2 with TRBJ1-3; D is unresolved. Germline CDR1 and CDR2: SNHLY and FYNNEI. The V end lost 7 bases, the J end lost 2 bases, and 9 bases lay between the germline ends. The CDR3 is made up of 13 amino acids. CDR3 region: CASTAAAGNTIYF. The CDR3 nucleotides read TGTGCCAGCACGGCGGCAGCTGGAAACACCATATATTTT.

The chain joins TRBV13 to TRBJ2-1, with 7 bases lining up with TRBD1. The junction had 4 bases not matched to a gene; V was cut back by 4 bases and J by 4 bases. CDR1 and CDR2 (germline): PRHDT, FYEKMQ (reference sequence). The CDR3 is 14 residues long. The CDR3 DNA reads TGTGCCAGCAGCTCGGGACAGCTTTACAATGAGCAGTTCTTC. Residues: CASSSGQLYNEQFF.

J is TRBJ2-3 and V is TRBV27; no clear D. Trimming pared 4 bases from V and 6 bases from J, leaving 17 bases between. CDR1 is MNHEY, CDR2 SMNVEV, per germline (reference sequence). There are 15 residues in the CDR3. The CDR3 coding sequence is TGTGCCAGCAGTTCGCGAGGCGGAAAGTTGGATACGCAGTATTTT. Translation gives CASSSRGGKLDTQYF.

This chain connects TRBV4-1 to TRBJ1-5; TRBD1 is a possible D gene (5 bases). Germline CDR1 reads MGHRA; CDR2 reads YSYEKL. Deletions cut 5 bases from V and 7 bases from J, with 15 bases between. The CDR3 runs 14 residues. DNA for the CDR3: TGCGCCAGCAGCGGAGGGGTAAGGGACCAGCCCCAGCATTTT. This sequence encodes CASSGGVRDQPQHF.

In its sample, this clonotype was seen a few times. This chain uses TRBV12-3 or TRBV12-4 with TRBJ2-1; possibly TRBD1 for D (6 bases). This CDR3 region has 14 residues. V was clipped by 7 bases and J by 6 bases, with 16 bases between them. The CDR3 nucleotides read TGTGCCAGCACTCGGACAGCACAGGGCAATGAGCAGTTCTTC. Its translation: CASTRTAQGNEQFF.

The chain couples TRBV28 to TRBJ2-7; 13 nucleotides agree with TRBD2. CDR3 length: 17 residues. Germline loops: CDR1 MDHEN, CDR2 SYDVKM. After removal of 4 bases from V and 5 bases from J, the junction contained 11 bases not matched to a gene. This CDR3 reads CASSYDKLAGGSHEQYF. For the CDR3, the DNA is TGTGCCAGCAGTTACGACAAACTAGCGGGAGGGTCCCACGAGCAGTACTTC.

CDR3 DNA: TGTGCCAGCAGCAGGGAGGGACGGATTAATTCACCCCTCCACTTT. It codes for CASSREGRINSPLHF. V and J are TRBV6-6 and TRBJ1-6; possible D gene TRBD1, 5 bases. Deletions cut 6 bases from V and 6 bases from J, with 15 bases between. The CDR3 sequence is 15 residues long. CDR1 is MNHNY and CDR2 is SVGAGI in the germline V gene (reference sequence).

This clonotype was detected once. The gene calls are TRBV6-1 and TRBJ2-3; 8 positions agree with TRBD2. With V trimmed by 6 bases and J by 0 bases, 17 bases remained unmatched. Germline assignment: CDR1 MNHNS and CDR2 SASEGT. The CDR3 is 19 amino acids. The CDR3 DNA reads TGTGCCAGCAGCCCCTTTTGGGAGGTAGCGGGGAGAAGCACAGATACGCAGTATTTT. Translating it yields CASSPFWEVAGRSTDTQYF.

This clonotype was counted between two and nine times. The V and J genes are TRBV7-2 and TRBJ2-1, with TRBD2 matching 12 bases. There are 15 residues in the CDR3. The V gene end was trimmed by 1 base and the J gene end by 9 bases; junction bases not matched to a gene: 4. Germline V gene sequence: CDR1 SGHTA, CDR2 FQGNSA. CDR3 sequence reads: CASSLGLAGAVEQFF. The CDR3 DNA is TGTGCCAGCAGCTTAGGACTAGCGGGAGCGGTTGAGCAGTTCTTC.

J is TRBJ2-7 and V is TRBV5-1; D remains ambiguous. The CDR3 spans 14 residues. From germline, CDR1 is SGHRS and CDR2 YFSETQ. Trimming removed 0 bases from V and 7 bases from J, with 14 bases in between. This CDR3 is CASSLGAPFNEQYF. CDR3 sequence (DNA): TGCGCCAGCAGCTTGGGAGCACCATTTAATGAGCAGTACTTC.

There are a few counts of this clonotype. V usage is TRBV7-2 and J usage is TRBJ1-2; TRBD1 is a possible D gene (6 bases). CDR3 length: 15 amino acids. The V gene's germline CDR1 is SGHTA and CDR2 FQGNSA. Trimming removed 0 bases from V and 2 bases from J, with 10 bases in between. The CDR3 nucleotides are TGTGCCAGCAGCTTAGCCCGGGACACGAACTATGGCTACACCTTC. Its translation: CASSLARDTNYGYTF.

This rearrangement joins TRBV7-9 to TRBJ2-3; D call uncertain. The CDR3 spans 14 residues. From germline, CDR1 is SEHNR and CDR2 FQNEAQ (reference sequence). V was trimmed by 0 bases and J by 3 bases, leaving 7 bases between them. CDR3 coding DNA: TGTGCCAGCAGCTTAGCGGCCAGGACAGATACGCAGTATTTT. Amino acid sequence: CASSLAARTDTQYF.

The gene calls are TRBV20-1 and TRBJ1-1, with a possible D match to TRBD1 (6 bases). Trimming took 6 bases from V and 2 from J, leaving 10 bases between them. The CDR3 runs to 12 residues. Germline values: CDR1 DFQATT, CDR2 SNEGSKA (reference sequence). The CDR3 loop is CSAEGGNTEAFF. CDR3 sequence (DNA): TGCAGTGCCGAGGGGGGAAACACTGAAGCTTTCTTT.

The chain couples TRBV12-3 or TRBV12-4 to TRBJ2-2; TRBD1 aligns across 8 bases. The ends lost 5 bases at V and 7 bases at J; junction bases unmatched: 12. The CDR3 runs to 16 residues. Written as DNA, the CDR3 is TGTGCCAGCAGTCCCCAGCCAGGGGGCGGATACGGGGAGCTGTTTTTT. Protein sequence: CASSPQPGGGYGELFF.